A selection of T cell receptor beta chains follows, all from one sample in a study of T cell clusters in autoimmune cytopenias. TCRdb re-called the multiplex PCR reads and catalogs CDR3 proteins one per entry, DNA excluded. This sample's table reports about 4,900 distinct CDR3 sequences. This sample was shared with a second study, whose subject was T cell repertoires in aging, cancer and after chemotherapy.

The sequencing sample was made of peripheral blood. The receptors here all came from a human donor in good health. The CDR3 runs from the conserved cysteine through the conserved F or W. Clone size appears in some rows only: once, few, many, or a class for an expanded clone.

j_gene,v_gene,abundance,len,CDR3aa
TRBJ2-7,TRBV6-5,NA,16,CASSETSGRAVYEQYF
TRBJ2-3,TRBV6-2/TRBV6-3,medium-sized,14,CASSYSTSTDTQYF
TRBJ1-5,TRBV7-6,large,17,CASSLGAQFSRNQPQHF
TRBJ2-3,TRBV20-1,NA,11,CSVLVSDTQYF
TRBJ2-2,TRBV7-9,NA,17,CASSLGGRASYTGELFF
TRBJ2-7,TRBV27,NA,14,CASSLSGTAYEQYF
TRBJ1-2,TRBV19,medium-sized,13,CASKPWADYGYTF
TRBJ1-1,TRBV18,NA,16,CASSPMAPGGNTEAFF
TRBJ2-1,TRBV6-5,medium-sized,14,CASSYSGPEDEQFF
TRBJ2-3,TRBV29-1,medium-sized,14,CSVESGGRGDTQYF
TRBJ1-6,TRBV10-3,NA,14,CAISEFLGNSPLHF
TRBJ1-4,TRBV27,NA,14,CASSLLGENEKLFF
TRBJ1-2,TRBV6-6,NA,13,CASSFQVLRGYTF